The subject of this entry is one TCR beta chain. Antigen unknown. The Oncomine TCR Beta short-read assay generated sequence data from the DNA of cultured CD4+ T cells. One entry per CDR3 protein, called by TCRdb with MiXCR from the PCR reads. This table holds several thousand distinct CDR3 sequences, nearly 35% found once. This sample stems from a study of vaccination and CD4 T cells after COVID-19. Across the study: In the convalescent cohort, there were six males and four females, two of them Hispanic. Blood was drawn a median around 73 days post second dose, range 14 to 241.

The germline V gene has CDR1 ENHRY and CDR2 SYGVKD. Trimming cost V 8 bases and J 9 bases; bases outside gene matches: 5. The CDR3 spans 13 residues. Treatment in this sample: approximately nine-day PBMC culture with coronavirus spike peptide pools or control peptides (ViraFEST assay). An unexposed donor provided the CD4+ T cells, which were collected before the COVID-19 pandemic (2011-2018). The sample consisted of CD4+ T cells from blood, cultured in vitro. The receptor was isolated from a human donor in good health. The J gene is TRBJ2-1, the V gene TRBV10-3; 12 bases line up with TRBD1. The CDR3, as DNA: TGTGCCATCGGCGGGACAGGGGGCTCTGAGCAGTTCTTC. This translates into CAIGGTGGSEQFF.